The clone carrying this T cell receptor beta chain occurred many times. Antigen unknown. These data come from a study of response to subunit inactivated influenza vaccine. TCRdb re-called the RT-PCR reads through MiXCR, storing one row per CDR3 protein. The sample lists fewer than 700,000 distinct CDR3 sequences, 10% to 15% occurring once. Germline CDR1 and CDR2: SGHAT and FQNNGV. Trimming took 4 bases from V and 4 from J, leaving 10 bases between them. This CDR3 has 13 residues. Points from the study as a whole: T cells newly recruited by each seasonal influenza vaccination are few, the authors suggested.

The source was PBMCs from blood, collected about 40 days after vaccination. The V gene is TRBV11-2, the J gene TRBJ2-5; no firm D call. The sequence was obtained from a man aged 50-60 years who received an inactivated influenza vaccine. CDR3 region: CASSYGVRETQYF. CDR3 nucleotide sequence: TGTGCCAGCAGCTATGGGGTCCGAGAGACCCAGTACTTC.